The 5 T cell receptor beta chains presented below share a single source sample, sequenced in a study of blood T cell repertoires in COVID-19. Sequencing used immunoSEQ multiplex PCR; TCRdb keeps in-frame clones, though not all of them. The table records roughly 300,000 clones, roughly nine tenths of them present only once. Sequenced material: peripheral blood. These receptors were collected from a woman under 40 with COVID-19, enrolled during active disease.

The chain combines TRBV10-3 with TRBJ2-7; 10 positions agree with TRBD2. Trimming at V came to 0 bases and at J to 3 bases, leaving 5 bases not matched to a gene. This CDR3 spans 16 amino acids. Germline CDR1 is ENHRY and CDR2 is SYGVKD. The CDR3 coding sequence is TGTGCCATCAGTGAGTCGACGGCTAGCGGGAGCTACGAGCAGTACTTC. This translates into CAISESTASGSYEQYF.

The J gene is TRBJ2-2, the V gene TRBV27; no clear D gene. This CDR3 comprises 13 residues. V lost 3 bases, J lost 1 base, and 3 bases lay in between. From germline, CDR1 is MNHEY and CDR2 SMNVEV (reference sequence). DNA for the CDR3: TGTGCCAGCAGTTTTATGAACACCGGGGAGCTGTTTTTT. This sequence encodes CASSFMNTGELFF.

The V gene is TRBV4-2, the J gene TRBJ1-1, with TRBD1 as a possible D gene (6 bases). The CDR3 runs to 16 residues. Per germline, CDR1 LGHNA and CDR2 YNFKEQ. Trimming stripped 4 bases from V and 2 bases from J, with 17 bases between. CDR3 nucleotides: TGTGCCAGCAGCCCGGGGAAGGACAGCAGAAACACTGAAGCTTTCTTT. Its protein product is CASSPGKDSRNTEAFF.

This clone was recorded only once. Other DNA sequences within the sample encode an identical CDR3. J is TRBJ1-5 and V is TRBV30; D unresolved. The CDR3 spans 14 residues. Deletions cut 1 base from V and 1 base from J, with 8 bases between. The germline gives CDR1 GTSNPN, CDR2 SVGIG (reference sequence). CDR3 bases: TGTGCCTGGAGTGGTTTGCGGAGCAATCAGCCCCAGCATTTT. This gives the protein CAWSGLRSNQPQHF.

This rearrangement joins TRBV7-9 to TRBJ1-1, with TRBD1 identical over 8 bases. Germline values: CDR1 SEHNR, CDR2 FQNEAQ (reference sequence). V gave up 5 bases and J gave up 7 bases; unmatched junction bases: 3. The CDR3 extends over 12 amino acids. The CDR3 DNA reads as TGTGCCAGCAGCATCGGACAGGGTGAAGCTTTCTTT. Its translation: CASSIGQGEAFF.